The source of this T cell receptor beta chain is a study of cytomegalovirus exposure and HLA in healthy donors. General study results and limits: Productive rates of about 90% or about 30% were seen for most TCR beta V segments in an earlier analysis. Association of a missense DCLRE1C variant with TCR beta V- and J-gene trimming was reported in a later analysis. Both high specificity and high sensitivity reportedly marked the classifier's diagnosis of cytomegalovirus status. In a later analysis, common viral pathogens appeared linked to several of the most significant clusters.

This CDR3 is 15 amino acids long. Trimming left V 3 bases short and J 5 bases short, with 16 bases between. The germline gives CDR1 SEHNR, CDR2 FQNEAQ (reference sequence). Amplification used 60 Vbeta primers and 13 Jbeta primers. Clones were sequenced by immunoSEQ multiplex PCR, and TCRdb holds only the in-frame ones, with some missing. The table includes around 120,000 clones, roughly 80% detected once. This clone was observed a handful of times. Its antigen remains unknown. The sample comprised PBMCs. The sequence was obtained from a female donor in good health and CMV-seropositive. V is TRBV7-9 and J is TRBJ1-1; D is possibly TRBD1 (6 bases). This CDR3 is CASSFTGRAGTEAFF. The CDR3, as DNA: TGTGCCAGCAGCTTTACAGGGAGGGCGGGAACTGAAGCTTTCTTT. The complete variable domain, with remaining parts taken from reference TRBV7-9 and TRBJ1-1, reads DTGVSQNPRHKITKRGQNVTFRCDPISEHNRLYWYRQTLGQGPEFLTYFQNEAQLEKSRLLSDRFSAERPKGSFSTLEIQRTEQGDSAMYLCASSFTGRAGTEAFFGQGTRLTVV.